Listed below are T cell receptor beta chains from one sample, sequenced in a study of T cell repertoires in aging, cancer and after chemotherapy. TCRdb called the multiplex PCR reads again in MiXCR, with one record for every CDR3 protein. The data contain just over 4,500 distinct CDR3 sequences, around 20% of them singletons. Input material: blood. These receptor sequences come from a human donor with a blood cancer. The CDR3 runs from the conserved cysteine through the conserved F or W. Fields, in order: clone size, J gene, D gene, V gene, CDR3 protein, CDR3 DNA. A D gene is named only where the DNA matches it firmly. Clone size is shown for a subset of rows, as once, few, many or a class of expanded clone.

abundance: medium-sized; j_gene: TRBJ2-3; d_gene: TRBD2; v_gene: TRBV6-1; CDR3aa: CASSDPSGGAGNTQYF; CDR3nt: TGTGCCAGCAGTGACCCCTCCGGGGGGGCTGGTAATACGCAGTATTTT
abundance: few; j_gene: TRBJ1-1; d_gene: .; v_gene: TRBV5-4; CDR3aa: CASSLGKTEAFF; CDR3nt: TGTGCCAGCAGCTTGGGGAAGACTGAAGCTTTCTTT
abundance: .; j_gene: TRBJ2-1; d_gene: .; v_gene: TRBV19; CDR3aa: CASSKRGGRDEQFF; CDR3nt: TGTGCCAGTAGTAAGAGGGGGGGTAGGGATGAGCAGTTCTTC
abundance: medium-sized; j_gene: TRBJ2-5; d_gene: .; v_gene: TRBV6-2/TRBV6-3; CDR3aa: CASSYGPQGIGTQYF; CDR3nt: TGTGCCAGCAGTTATGGGCCACAGGGCATAGGGACCCAGTACTTC
abundance: medium-sized; j_gene: TRBJ1-2; d_gene: .; v_gene: TRBV6-2/TRBV6-3; CDR3aa: CASRGSGSYGYTF; CDR3nt: TGTGCCAGCAGAGGTTCAGGTTCCTATGGCTACACCTTC
abundance: .; j_gene: TRBJ2-3; d_gene: .; v_gene: TRBV12-3/TRBV12-4; CDR3aa: CASSLAALKDTQYF; CDR3nt: TGTGCCAGCAGTTTGGCTGCATTGAAGGATACGCAGTATTTT
abundance: .; j_gene: TRBJ2-7; d_gene: .; v_gene: TRBV20-1; CDR3aa: CSAYGTGSYEQYF; CDR3nt: TGCAGTGCTTACGGGACGGGCTCCTACGAGCAGTACTTC
abundance: .; j_gene: TRBJ1-1; d_gene: .; v_gene: TRBV6-2/TRBV6-3; CDR3aa: CASSFPGQSEAFF; CDR3nt: TGTGCCAGCAGTTTCCCCGGACAGAGTGAAGCTTTCTTT
abundance: medium-sized; j_gene: TRBJ2-2; d_gene: .; v_gene: TRBV18; CDR3aa: CASSHTDTNTGELFF; CDR3nt: TGTGCCAGCTCACACACAGACACTAACACCGGGGAGCTGTTTTTT
abundance: medium-sized; j_gene: TRBJ1-4; d_gene: .; v_gene: TRBV6-6; CDR3aa: CASSEAGRNNEKLFF; CDR3nt: TGTGCCAGCAGCGAAGCAGGGCGGAATAATGAAAAACTGTTTTTT
abundance: few; j_gene: TRBJ1-1; d_gene: .; v_gene: TRBV12-3/TRBV12-4; CDR3aa: CASSVGQRGEAFF; CDR3nt: TGTGCCAGCTCAGTAGGACAGAGGGGTGAAGCTTTCTTT
abundance: .; j_gene: TRBJ2-5; d_gene: .; v_gene: TRBV7-2; CDR3aa: CASSPLETQYF; CDR3nt: TGTGCCAGCAGCCCCCTAGAGACCCAGTACTTC
abundance: few; j_gene: TRBJ1-5; d_gene: .; v_gene: TRBV6-2/TRBV6-3; CDR3aa: CASRANNQPQHF; CDR3nt: TGTGCCAGCAGGGCAAACAATCAGCCCCAGCATTTT
abundance: medium-sized; j_gene: TRBJ2-6; d_gene: .; v_gene: TRBV6-1; CDR3aa: CASSIDGTGANVLTF; CDR3nt: TGTGCCAGCAGCATCGACGGAACTGGGGCCAACGTCCTGACTTTC
abundance: medium-sized; j_gene: TRBJ1-4; d_gene: .; v_gene: TRBV6-1; CDR3aa: CASRSFDRTAEKLFF; CDR3nt: TGTGCCAGCAGGTCTTTTGACAGGACCGCTGAAAAACTGTTTTTT
abundance: medium-sized; j_gene: TRBJ2-2; d_gene: TRBD1; v_gene: TRBV19; CDR3aa: CASSTGQVGSGELFF; CDR3nt: TGTGCCAGTAGTACGGGACAGGTTGGCTCCGGGGAGCTGTTTTTT
abundance: few; j_gene: TRBJ2-7; d_gene: .; v_gene: TRBV7-2; CDR3aa: CASSTSSEQYF; CDR3nt: TGTGCCAGCAGCACGTCGTCCGAGCAGTACTTC
abundance: few; j_gene: TRBJ2-6; d_gene: TRBD2; v_gene: TRBV20-1; CDR3aa: CSARDTSGESGANVLTF; CDR3nt: TGCAGTGCTAGAGACACAAGCGGGGAGTCTGGGGCCAACGTCCTGACTTTC
abundance: medium-sized; j_gene: TRBJ2-3; d_gene: TRBD2; v_gene: TRBV24-1; CDR3aa: CATSERGGRDTQYF; CDR3nt: TGTGCCACCAGTGAGCGGGGGGGCCGGGATACGCAGTATTTT
abundance: medium-sized; j_gene: TRBJ2-2; d_gene: .; v_gene: TRBV20-1; CDR3aa: CSALWANTGELFF; CDR3nt: TGCAGTGCCCTCTGGGCGAACACCGGGGAGCTGTTTTTT